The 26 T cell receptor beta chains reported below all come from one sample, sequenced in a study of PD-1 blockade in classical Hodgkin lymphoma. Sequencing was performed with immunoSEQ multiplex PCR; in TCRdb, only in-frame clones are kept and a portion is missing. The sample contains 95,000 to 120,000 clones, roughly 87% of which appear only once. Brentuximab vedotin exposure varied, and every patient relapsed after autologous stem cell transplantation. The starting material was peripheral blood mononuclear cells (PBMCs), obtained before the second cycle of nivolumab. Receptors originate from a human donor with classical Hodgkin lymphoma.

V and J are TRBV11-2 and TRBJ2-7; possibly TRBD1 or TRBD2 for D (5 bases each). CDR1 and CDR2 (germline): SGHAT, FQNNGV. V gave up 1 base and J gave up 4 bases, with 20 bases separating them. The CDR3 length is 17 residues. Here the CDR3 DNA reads TGTGCCAGCAGCTTAGGGGACCCATCACGATATATATACGAGCAGTACTTC. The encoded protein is CASSLGDPSRYIYEQYF.

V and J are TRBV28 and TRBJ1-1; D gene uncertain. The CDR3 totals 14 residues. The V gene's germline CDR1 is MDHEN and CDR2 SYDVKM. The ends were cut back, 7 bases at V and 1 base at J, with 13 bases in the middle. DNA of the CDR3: TGTGCCAGCACCAAACATCTCGGGAACACTGAAGCTTTCTTT. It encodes CASTKHLGNTEAFF. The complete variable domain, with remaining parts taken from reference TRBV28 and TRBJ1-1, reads DVKVTQSSRYLVKRTGEKVFLECVQDMDHENMFWYRQDPGLGLRLIYFSYDVKMKEKGDIPEGYSVSREKKERFSLILESASTNQTSMYLCASTKHLGNTEAFFGQGTRLTVV.

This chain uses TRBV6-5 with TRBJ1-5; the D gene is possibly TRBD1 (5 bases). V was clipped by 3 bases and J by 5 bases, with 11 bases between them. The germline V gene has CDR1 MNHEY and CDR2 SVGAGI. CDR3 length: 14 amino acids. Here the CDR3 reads CASSYSRGDQPQHF. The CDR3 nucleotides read TGTGCCAGCAGTTATAGTCGGGGCGATCAGCCCCAGCATTTT.

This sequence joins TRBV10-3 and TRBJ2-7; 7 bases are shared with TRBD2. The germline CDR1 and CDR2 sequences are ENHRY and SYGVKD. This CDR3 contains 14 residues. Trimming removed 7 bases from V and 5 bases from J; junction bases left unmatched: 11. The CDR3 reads CAIKGREHSDEQYF. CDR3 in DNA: TGTGCCATCAAGGGGCGGGAGCATTCGGACGAGCAGTACTTC.

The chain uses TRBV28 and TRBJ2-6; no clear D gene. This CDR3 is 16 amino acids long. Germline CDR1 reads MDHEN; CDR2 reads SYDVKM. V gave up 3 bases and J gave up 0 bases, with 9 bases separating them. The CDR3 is CASSFTLFSGANVLTF. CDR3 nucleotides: TGTGCCAGCAGTTTCACCCTGTTCTCTGGGGCCAACGTCCTGACTTTC.

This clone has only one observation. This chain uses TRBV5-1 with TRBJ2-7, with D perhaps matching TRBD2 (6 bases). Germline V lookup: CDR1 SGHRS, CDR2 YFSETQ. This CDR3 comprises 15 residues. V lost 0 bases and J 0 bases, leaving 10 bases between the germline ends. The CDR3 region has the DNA TGCGCCAGCAGCTTGGAGGGGCGGGACTCCTACGAGCAGTACTTC. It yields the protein CASSLEGRDSYEQYF.

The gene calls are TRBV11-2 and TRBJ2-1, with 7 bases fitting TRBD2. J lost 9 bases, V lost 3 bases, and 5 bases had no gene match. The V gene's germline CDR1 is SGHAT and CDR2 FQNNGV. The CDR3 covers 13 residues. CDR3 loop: CASSFEGGSEQFF. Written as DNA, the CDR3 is TGTGCCAGCAGCTTCGAGGGAGGGAGTGAGCAGTTCTTC.

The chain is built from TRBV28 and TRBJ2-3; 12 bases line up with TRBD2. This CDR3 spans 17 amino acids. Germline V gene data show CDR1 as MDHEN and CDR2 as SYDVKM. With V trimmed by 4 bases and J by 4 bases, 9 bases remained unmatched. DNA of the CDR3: TGTGCCAGCAGTTCGTCCAGACTAGCGGGAGTAGCAGATACGCAGTATTTT. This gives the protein CASSSSRLAGVADTQYF.

The DNA of the CDR3 is TGTGCCAGCAGTGTCCTGGCGGCGAGCAATGAGCAGTTCTTC. Its translation: CASSVLAASNEQFF. This rearrangement joins TRBV6-1 to TRBJ2-1, with unresolved D. The CDR3 has 14 amino acids. Germline lookup yields CDR1 MNHNS and CDR2 SASEGT. The V end lost 4 bases, the J end lost 6 bases, and 13 bases lay between the germline ends.

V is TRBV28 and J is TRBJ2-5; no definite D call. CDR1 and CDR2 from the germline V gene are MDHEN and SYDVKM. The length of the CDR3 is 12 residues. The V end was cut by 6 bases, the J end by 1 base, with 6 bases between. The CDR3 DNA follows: TGTGCCAGCAGGCAGTCCCAAGAGACCCAGTACTTC. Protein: CASRQSQETQYF.

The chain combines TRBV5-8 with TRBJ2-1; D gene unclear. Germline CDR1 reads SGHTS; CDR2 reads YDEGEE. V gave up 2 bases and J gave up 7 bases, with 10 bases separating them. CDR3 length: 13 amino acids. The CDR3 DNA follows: TGTGCCAGCAGCTTAATGGGGTTGAATGAGCAGTTCTTC. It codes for CASSLMGLNEQFF.

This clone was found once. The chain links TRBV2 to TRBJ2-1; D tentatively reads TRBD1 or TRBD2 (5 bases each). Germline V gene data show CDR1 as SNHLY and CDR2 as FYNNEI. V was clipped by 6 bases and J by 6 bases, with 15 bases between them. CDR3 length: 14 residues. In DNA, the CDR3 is TGTGCCAGCAGGGGGGAAGGAGTCTCCAATGAGCAGTTCTTC. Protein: CASRGEGVSNEQFF.

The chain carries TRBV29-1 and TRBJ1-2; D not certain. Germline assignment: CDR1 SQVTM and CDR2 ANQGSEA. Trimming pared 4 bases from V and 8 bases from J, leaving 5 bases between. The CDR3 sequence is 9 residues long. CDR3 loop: CSVGGGYTF. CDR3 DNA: TGCAGCGTTGGCGGCGGCTACACCTTC.

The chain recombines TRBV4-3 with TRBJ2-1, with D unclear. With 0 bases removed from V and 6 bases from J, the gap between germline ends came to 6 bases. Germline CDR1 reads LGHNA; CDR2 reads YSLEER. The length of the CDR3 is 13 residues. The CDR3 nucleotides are TGCGCCAGCAGCCAAGAAATAGCCAATGAGCAGTTCTTC. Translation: CASSQEIANEQFF.

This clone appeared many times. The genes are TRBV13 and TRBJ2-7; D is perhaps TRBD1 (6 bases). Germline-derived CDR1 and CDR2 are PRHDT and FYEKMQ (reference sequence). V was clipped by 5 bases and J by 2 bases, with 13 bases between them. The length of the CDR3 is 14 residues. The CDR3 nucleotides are TGTGCCAGCAGCGAAACACAGGGCCCCTACGAGCAGTACTTC. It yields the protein CASSETQGPYEQYF. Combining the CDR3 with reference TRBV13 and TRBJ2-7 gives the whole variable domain AAGVIQSPRHLIKEKRETATLKCYPIPRHDTVYWYQQGPGQDPQFLISFYEKMQSDKGSIPDRFSAQQFSDYHSELNMSSLELGDSALYFCASSETQGPYEQYFGPGTRLTVT.

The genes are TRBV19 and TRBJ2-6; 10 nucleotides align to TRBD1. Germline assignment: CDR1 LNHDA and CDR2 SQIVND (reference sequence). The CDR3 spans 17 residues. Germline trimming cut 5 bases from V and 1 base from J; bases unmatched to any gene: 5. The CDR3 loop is CASSPGTGVSGANVLTF. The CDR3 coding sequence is TGTGCCAGTAGTCCCGGGACAGGGGTTTCTGGGGCCAACGTCCTGACTTTC.

The CDR3 protein is CASSESPSGTGNTEAFF. The CDR3 DNA sequence: TGTGCCAGCAGTGAAAGCCCCTCGGGCACGGGGAACACTGAAGCTTTCTTT. The chain links TRBV25-1 to TRBJ1-1; D is unresolved. CDR1 MGHDK and CDR2 SYGVNS come from the germline V gene. Trimming took 2 bases from V and 1 from J, leaving 17 bases between them. The CDR3 is 17 residues long.

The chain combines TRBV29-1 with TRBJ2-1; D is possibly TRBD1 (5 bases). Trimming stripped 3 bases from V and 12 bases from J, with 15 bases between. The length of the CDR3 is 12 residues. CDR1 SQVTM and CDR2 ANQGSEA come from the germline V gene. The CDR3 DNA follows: TGCAGCGTTGACACAGGCACATTGACGCAGTTCTTC. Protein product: CSVDTGTLTQFF.

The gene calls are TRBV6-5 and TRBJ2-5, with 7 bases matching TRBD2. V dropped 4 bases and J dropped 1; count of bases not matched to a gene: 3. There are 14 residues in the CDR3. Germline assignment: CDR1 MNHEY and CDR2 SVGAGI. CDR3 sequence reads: CASSSSGTQETQYF. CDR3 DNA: TGTGCCAGCAGTTCTAGCGGTACCCAAGAGACCCAGTACTTC.

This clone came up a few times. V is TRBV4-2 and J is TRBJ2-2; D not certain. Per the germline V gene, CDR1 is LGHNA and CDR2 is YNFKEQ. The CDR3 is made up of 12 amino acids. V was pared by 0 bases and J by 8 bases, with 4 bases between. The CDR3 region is CASSQDIGELFF. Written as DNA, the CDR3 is TGTGCCAGCAGCCAAGATATAGGGGAGCTGTTTTTT.

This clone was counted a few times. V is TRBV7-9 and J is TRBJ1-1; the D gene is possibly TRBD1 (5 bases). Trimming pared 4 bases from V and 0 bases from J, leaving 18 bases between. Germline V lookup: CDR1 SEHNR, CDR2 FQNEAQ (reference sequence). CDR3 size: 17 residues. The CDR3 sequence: CASSSNRPGPMNTEAFF. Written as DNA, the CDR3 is TGTGCCAGCAGCTCTAACCGTCCAGGGCCCATGAACACTGAAGCTTTCTTT.

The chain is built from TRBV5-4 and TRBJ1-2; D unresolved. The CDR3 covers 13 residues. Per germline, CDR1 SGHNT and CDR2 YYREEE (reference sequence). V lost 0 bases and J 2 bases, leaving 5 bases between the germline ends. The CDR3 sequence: CASSLEKNYGYTF. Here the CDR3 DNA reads TGTGCCAGCAGCTTGGAAAAGAACTATGGCTACACCTTC.

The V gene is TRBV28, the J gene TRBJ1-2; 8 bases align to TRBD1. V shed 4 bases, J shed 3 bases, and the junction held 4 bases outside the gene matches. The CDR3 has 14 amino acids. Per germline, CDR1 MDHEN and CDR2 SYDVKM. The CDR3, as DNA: TGTGCCAGCAGTTCTGGACAGGGCCACTATGGCTACACCTTC. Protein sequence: CASSSGQGHYGYTF.

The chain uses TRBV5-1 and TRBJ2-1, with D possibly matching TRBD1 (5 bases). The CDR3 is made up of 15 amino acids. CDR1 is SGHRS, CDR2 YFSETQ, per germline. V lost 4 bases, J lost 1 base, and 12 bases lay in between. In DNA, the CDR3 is TGCGCCAGCAGCACCGACAGATCTTCCTACAATGAGCAGTTCTTC. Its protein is CASSTDRSSYNEQFF.

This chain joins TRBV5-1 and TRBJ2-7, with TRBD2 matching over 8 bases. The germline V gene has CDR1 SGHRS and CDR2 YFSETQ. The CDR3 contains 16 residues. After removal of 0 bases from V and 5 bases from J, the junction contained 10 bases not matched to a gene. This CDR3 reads CASSLAGGTLGDEQYF. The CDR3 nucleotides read TGCGCCAGCAGCTTGGCGGGAGGGACTTTGGGAGACGAGCAGTACTTC.

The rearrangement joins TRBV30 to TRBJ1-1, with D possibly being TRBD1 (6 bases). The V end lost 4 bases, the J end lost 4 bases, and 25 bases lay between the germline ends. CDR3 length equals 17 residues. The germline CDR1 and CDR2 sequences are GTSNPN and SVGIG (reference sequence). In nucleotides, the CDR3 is TGTGCCTGGATCCTCGCAAGATCCGGACAGACTGGCACTGAAGCTTTCTTT. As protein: CAWILARSGQTGTEAFF.